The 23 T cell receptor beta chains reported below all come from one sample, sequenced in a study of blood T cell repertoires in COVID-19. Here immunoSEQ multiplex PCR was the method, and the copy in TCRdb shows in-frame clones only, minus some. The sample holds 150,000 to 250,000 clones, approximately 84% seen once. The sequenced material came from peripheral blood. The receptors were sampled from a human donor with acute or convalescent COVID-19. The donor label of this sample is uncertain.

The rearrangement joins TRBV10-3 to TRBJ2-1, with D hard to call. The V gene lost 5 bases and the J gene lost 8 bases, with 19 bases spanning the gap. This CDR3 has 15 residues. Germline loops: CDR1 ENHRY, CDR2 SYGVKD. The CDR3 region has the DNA TGTGCCATCAGTAAGGTGGCTCTAGTCTTCGATGAGCAGTTCTTC. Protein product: CAISKVALVFDEQFF.

CDR3 coding DNA: TGTGCCAGCAGCGGTCAGGTCCAGCATTTT. Protein sequence: CASSGQVQHF. The chain carries TRBV12-3 or TRBV12-4 and TRBJ1-5; D is unclear. This CDR3 is built from 10 residues. V lost 6 bases and J 12 bases, leaving 9 bases between the germline ends.

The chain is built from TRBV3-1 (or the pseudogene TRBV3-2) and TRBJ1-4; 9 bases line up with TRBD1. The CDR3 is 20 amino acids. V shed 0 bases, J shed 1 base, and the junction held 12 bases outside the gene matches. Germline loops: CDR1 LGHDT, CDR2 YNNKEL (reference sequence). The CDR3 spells CASSQDTRVPGQGTNEKLFF. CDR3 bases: TGTGCCAGCAGCCAAGATACAAGGGTCCCGGGACAGGGAACTAATGAAAAACTGTTTTTT.

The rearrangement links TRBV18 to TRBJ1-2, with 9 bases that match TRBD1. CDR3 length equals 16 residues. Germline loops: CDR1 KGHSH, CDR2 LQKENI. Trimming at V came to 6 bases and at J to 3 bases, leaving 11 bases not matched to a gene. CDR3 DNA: TGTGCCAGCTCCCCCCGGGGGACAGGGACCGACTATGGCTACACCTTC. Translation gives CASSPRGTGTDYGYTF.

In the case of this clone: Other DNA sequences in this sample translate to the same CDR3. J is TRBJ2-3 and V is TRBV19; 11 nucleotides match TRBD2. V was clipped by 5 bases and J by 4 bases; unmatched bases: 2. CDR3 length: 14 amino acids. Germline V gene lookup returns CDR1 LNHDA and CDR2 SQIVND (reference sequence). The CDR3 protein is CASSAGLAADTQYF. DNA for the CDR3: TGTGCCAGTAGTGCGGGACTAGCGGCAGATACGCAGTATTTT.

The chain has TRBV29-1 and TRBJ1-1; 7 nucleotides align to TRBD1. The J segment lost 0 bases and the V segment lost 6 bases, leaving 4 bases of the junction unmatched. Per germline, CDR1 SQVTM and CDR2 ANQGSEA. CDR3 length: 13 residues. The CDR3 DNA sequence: TGCAGCGTGAGGGGACAGTTGAACACTGAAGCTTTCTTT. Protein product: CSVRGQLNTEAFF.

The CDR3 DNA follows: TGTGCCAGCAGTCTCCCCCCAGGACAGGGGCGAAACACCATATATTTT. It encodes CASSLPPGQGRNTIYF. This chain links TRBV27 with TRBJ1-3; 9 nucleotides agree with TRBD1. V was pared by 5 bases and J by 5 bases, with 10 bases of the junction left unmatched. CDR3 length: 16 amino acids. Germline V CDR1 and CDR2: MNHEY, SMNVEV (reference sequence).

CDR3 amino acids: CASSATGGSTDTQYF. The DNA of the CDR3 is TGTGCCAGCAGTGCGACAGGGGGTAGCACAGATACGCAGTATTTT. The J gene is TRBJ2-3, the V gene TRBV7-3; TRBD1 aligns across 9 bases. The CDR3 loop spans 15 amino acids. The V gene's germline CDR1 is SGHTA and CDR2 FQGTGA. Trimming cost V 6 bases and J 0 bases; bases outside gene matches: 4.

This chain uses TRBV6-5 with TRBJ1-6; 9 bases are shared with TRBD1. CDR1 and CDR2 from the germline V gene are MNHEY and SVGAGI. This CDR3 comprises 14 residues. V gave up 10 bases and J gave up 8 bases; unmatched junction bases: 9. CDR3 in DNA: TGTGCCACCAGAAGGGACAGGGTTGATTCACCCCTCCACTTT. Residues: CATRRDRVDSPLHF.

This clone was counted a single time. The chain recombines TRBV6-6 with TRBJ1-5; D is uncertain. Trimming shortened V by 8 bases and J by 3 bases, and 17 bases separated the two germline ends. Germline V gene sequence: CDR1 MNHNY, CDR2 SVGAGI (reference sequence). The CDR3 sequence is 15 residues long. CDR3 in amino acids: CASGRAIETNQPQHF. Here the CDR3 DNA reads TGTGCCAGCGGGCGGGCAATTGAAACCAATCAGCCCCAGCATTTT.

The CDR3 reads CASSFRDISGNTIYF. The CDR3 coding sequence is TGTGCCAGCAGTTTCCGGGACATCTCTGGAAACACCATATATTTT. This chain links TRBV6-6 with TRBJ1-3, with D perhaps matching TRBD1 (6 bases). Looked up from germline, CDR1 is MNHNY and CDR2 is SVGAGI (reference sequence). CDR3 length: 15 amino acids. V lost 4 bases, J lost 0 bases, and 10 bases lay in between.

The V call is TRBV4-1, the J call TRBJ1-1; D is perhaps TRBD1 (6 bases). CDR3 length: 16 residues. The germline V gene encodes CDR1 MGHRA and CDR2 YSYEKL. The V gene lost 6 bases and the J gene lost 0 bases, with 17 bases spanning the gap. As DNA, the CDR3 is TGCGCCAGCAGAAAGGACAGCCCCTTCATGAACACTGAAGCTTTCTTT. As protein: CASRKDSPFMNTEAFF.

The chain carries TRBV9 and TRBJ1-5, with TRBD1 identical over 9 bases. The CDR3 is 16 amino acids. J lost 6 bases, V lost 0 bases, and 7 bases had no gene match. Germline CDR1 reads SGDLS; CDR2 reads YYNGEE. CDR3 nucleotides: TGTGCCAGCAGCGTAGGGGACAGGGCGGGGGGTCAGCCCCAGCATTTT. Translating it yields CASSVGDRAGGQPQHF.

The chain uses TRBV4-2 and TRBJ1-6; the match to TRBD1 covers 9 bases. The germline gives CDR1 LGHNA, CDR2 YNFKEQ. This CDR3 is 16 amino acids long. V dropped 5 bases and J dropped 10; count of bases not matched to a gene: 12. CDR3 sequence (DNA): TGTGCCAGCAGCTTTACCCAGGGACAGGGAAACTCACCCCTCCACTTT. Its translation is CASSFTQGQGNSPLHF.

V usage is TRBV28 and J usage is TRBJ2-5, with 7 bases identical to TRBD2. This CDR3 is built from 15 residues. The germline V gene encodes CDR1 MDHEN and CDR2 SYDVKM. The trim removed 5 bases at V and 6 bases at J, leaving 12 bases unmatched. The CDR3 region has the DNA TGTGCCAGCAGTGTTCCGGGGGGAGGGCAGAAGACCCAGTACTTC. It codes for CASSVPGGGQKTQYF.

CDR3 coding DNA: TGTGCCCTGAGCAGGGGGAACACTGAAGCTTTCTTT. Translated, it gives CALSRGNTEAFF. The chain carries TRBV30 and TRBJ1-1, with D perhaps TRBD1 (6 bases). Germline V lookup: CDR1 GTSNPN, CDR2 SVGIG (reference sequence). V was pared by 8 bases and J by 1 base, with 11 bases between. This CDR3 has 12 amino acids. The full variable domain, completed using reference TRBV30 and TRBJ1-1, is SQTIHQWPATLVQPVGSPLSLECTVEGTSNPNLYWYRQAAGRGLQLLFYSVGIGQISSEVPQNLSASRPQDRQFILSSKKLLLSDSGFYLCALSRGNTEAFFGQGTRLTVV.

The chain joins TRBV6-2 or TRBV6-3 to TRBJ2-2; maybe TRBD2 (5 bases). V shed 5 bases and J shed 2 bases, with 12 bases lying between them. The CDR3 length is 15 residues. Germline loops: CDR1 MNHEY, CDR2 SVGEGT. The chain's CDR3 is CASSPDWPNTGELFF. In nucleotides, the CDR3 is TGTGCCAGCAGTCCGGACTGGCCTAACACCGGGGAGCTGTTTTTT.

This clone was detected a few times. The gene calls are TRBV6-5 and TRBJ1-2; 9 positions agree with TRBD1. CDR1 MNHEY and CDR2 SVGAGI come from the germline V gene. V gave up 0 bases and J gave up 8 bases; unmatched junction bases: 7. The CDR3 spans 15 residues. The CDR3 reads CASSYSDRGRMGYTF. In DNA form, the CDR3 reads TGTGCCAGCAGTTACTCCGACAGGGGGAGAATGGGCTACACCTTC.

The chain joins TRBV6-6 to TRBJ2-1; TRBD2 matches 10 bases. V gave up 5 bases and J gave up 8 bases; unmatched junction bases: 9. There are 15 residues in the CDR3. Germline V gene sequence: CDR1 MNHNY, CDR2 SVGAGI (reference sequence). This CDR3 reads CASSGVLAGSDEQFF. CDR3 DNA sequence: TGTGCCAGCAGTGGGGTACTAGCGGGATCAGATGAGCAGTTCTTC.

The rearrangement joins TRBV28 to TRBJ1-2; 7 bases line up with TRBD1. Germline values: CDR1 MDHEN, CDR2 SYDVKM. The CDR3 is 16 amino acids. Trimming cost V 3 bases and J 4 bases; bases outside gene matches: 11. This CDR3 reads CASSLGGGTAPYGYTF. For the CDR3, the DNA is TGTGCCAGCAGTTTGGGAGGAGGGACAGCCCCCTATGGCTACACCTTC.

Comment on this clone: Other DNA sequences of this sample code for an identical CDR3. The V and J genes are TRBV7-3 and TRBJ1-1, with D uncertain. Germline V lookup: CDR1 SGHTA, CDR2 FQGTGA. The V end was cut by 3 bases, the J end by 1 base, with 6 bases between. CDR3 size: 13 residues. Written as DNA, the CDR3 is TGTGCCAGCAGCTTGAGGAGGAACACTGAAGCTTTCTTT. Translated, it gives CASSLRRNTEAFF.

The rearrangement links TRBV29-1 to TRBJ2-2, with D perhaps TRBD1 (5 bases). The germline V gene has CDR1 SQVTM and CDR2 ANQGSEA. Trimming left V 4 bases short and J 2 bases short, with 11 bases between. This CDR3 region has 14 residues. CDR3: CSVGAGLNTGELFF. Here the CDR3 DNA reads TGCAGCGTTGGGGCAGGGCTTAACACCGGGGAGCTGTTTTTT.

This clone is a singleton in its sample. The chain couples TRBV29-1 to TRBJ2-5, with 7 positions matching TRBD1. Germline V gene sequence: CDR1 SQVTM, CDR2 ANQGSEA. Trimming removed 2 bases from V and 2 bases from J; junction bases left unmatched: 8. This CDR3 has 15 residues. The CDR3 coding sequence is TGCAGCGTTGAACCAGCGGACAGGAAGCAAGAGACCCAGTACTTC. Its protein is CSVEPADRKQETQYF.